These T cell receptor beta chains were read from a single sample in a study of blood T cell repertoires in COVID-19. The protocol was immunoSEQ multiplex PCR, while the TCRdb copy is restricted to in-frame clones and leaves out a portion. The sample has 300,000 to 350,000 clones; 90% are singletons. Material: peripheral blood. Receptors originate from a woman in her forties with COVID-19, enrolled during active disease. Each CDR3 is given with its conserved first and last residue. D genes are given only for firm matches. Expanded clones are given a class, and other clones once, few, many or no size at all.

J: TRBJ2-7
V: TRBV7-8
D: TRBD2
size: .
DNA: TGTGCCAGCAGCCCGGGACTAGCGGAGCAATACGAGCAGTACTTC
CDR3: CASSPGLAEQYEQYF

J: TRBJ1-5
V: TRBV4-1
D: .
size: .
DNA: TGCGCCAGCAGCCCGACAGTCTATAGTCAGCCCCAGCATTTT
CDR3: CASSPTVYSQPQHF

J: TRBJ2-1
V: TRBV18
D: .
size: .
DNA: TGTGCCAGCTCACCCCTCGGACAGCCCCCTTCCTACAATGAGCAGTTCTTC
CDR3: CASSPLGQPPSYNEQFF

J: TRBJ2-2
V: TRBV5-6
D: .
size: .
DNA: TGTGCCAGCAGCTTGGCTCGGCAGGCGTTCACCGGGGAGCTGTTTTTT
CDR3: CASSLARQAFTGELFF

J: TRBJ1-1
V: TRBV11-1
D: .
size: .
DNA: TGTGCCAGCAGCGCGCGGAGTCCGAGGAACACTGAAGCTTTCTTT
CDR3: CASSARSPRNTEAFF

J: TRBJ2-3
V: TRBV3-1/TRBV3-2
D: .
size: .
DNA: TGTGCCAGCAGCTCACAGGGAGATACGCAGTATTTT
CDR3: CASSSQGDTQYF

J: TRBJ1-2
V: TRBV3-1/TRBV3-2
D: .
size: .
DNA: TGTGCCAGCAGCCAAGATAGCCTGGCTAACTATGGCTACACCTTC
CDR3: CASSQDSLANYGYTF

J: TRBJ2-1
V: TRBV3-1/TRBV3-2
D: TRBD2
size: .
DNA: TGTGCCAGCAGCCAAGAGAGCGGGAGGATCTACAATGAGCAGTTCTTC
CDR3: CASSQESGRIYNEQFF

J: TRBJ2-4
V: TRBV11-2
D: .
size: .
DNA: TGTGCCAGCAGCCTTCCCAGGGCGGGGAAAAACATTCAGTACTTC
CDR3: CASSLPRAGKNIQYF

J: TRBJ1-3
V: TRBV6-6
D: TRBD1
size: .
DNA: TGTGCCAGCAGGTACCGGGACAGTGGAAACACCATATATTTT
CDR3: CASRYRDSGNTIYF

J: TRBJ2-1
V: TRBV2
D: .
size: .
DNA: TGTGCCAGCAGGCACGAGGGAGCCCACTTAACAGGGTATGAGCAGTTCTTC
CDR3: CASRHEGAHLTGYEQFF

J: TRBJ2-7
V: TRBV5-1
D: .
size: .
DNA: TGCGCCAGCAGCTTGGGATCTACCTACGAGCAGTACTTC
CDR3: CASSLGSTYEQYF

J: TRBJ1-1
V: TRBV19
D: .
size: .
DNA: TGTGCCAGTAGTATTGCAGGGCAGGACACTGAAGCTTTCTTT
CDR3: CASSIAGQDTEAFF

J: TRBJ1-2
V: TRBV6-1
D: .
size: .
DNA: TGTGCCAGCAGTGAAGGAACCGGGGGTACCTATGGCTACACCTTC
CDR3: CASSEGTGGTYGYTF

J: TRBJ1-1
V: TRBV7-2
D: TRBD1
size: .
DNA: TGTGCCAGCAGACGAGACAGGGGGAAAGGGGCTTTCTTT
CDR3: CASRRDRGKGAFF

J: TRBJ1-2
V: TRBV28
D: TRBD1
size: .
DNA: TGTGCCAGCAGTTTAGCCCTCATAACAGGGGGGGACTACACCTTC
CDR3: CASSLALITGGDYTF

J: TRBJ2-1
V: TRBV5-1
D: .
size: .
DNA: TGCGCCAGCAGCTTGAGTACTAGCCCCGACAATGAGCAGTTCTTC
CDR3: CASSLSTSPDNEQFF

J: TRBJ2-1
V: TRBV4-3
D: TRBD2
size: .
DNA: TGCGCCAGCAGCCAAGGAGGGGGACTAGCGGGACCCTATGAGCAGTTCTTC
CDR3: CASSQGGGLAGPYEQFF

J: TRBJ1-4
V: TRBV28
D: .
size: .
DNA: TGTGCCAGCAGTTTTCTTAGGGGTAATGAAAAACTGTTTTTT
CDR3: CASSFLRGNEKLFF

J: TRBJ1-5
V: TRBV27
D: .
size: .
DNA: TGTGCCAGCAGTCGACTGGGGGAGGGGAATCAGCCCCAGCATTTT
CDR3: CASSRLGEGNQPQHF

J: TRBJ2-7
V: TRBV7-6
D: .
size: .
DNA: TGTGCCAGCAGCCACCGTGCGGGGACCGACTTACGTGAGCAGTACTTC
CDR3: CASSHRAGTDLREQYF

J: TRBJ1-1
V: TRBV2
D: .
size: .
DNA: TGTGCCAGCAGTGAACAGGGGACCTTCAACACTGAAGCTTTCTTT
CDR3: CASSEQGTFNTEAFF

J: TRBJ1-1
V: TRBV11-2
D: .
size: .
DNA: TGTGCCAGCAGCCCGGACGGGGGGTCGAACACTGAAGCTTTCTTT
CDR3: CASSPDGGSNTEAFF

J: TRBJ2-2
V: TRBV2
D: .
size: .
DNA: TGTGCCAGCAGTGAATACGGGGGCGGGAGCACCGGGGAGCTGTTTTTT
CDR3: CASSEYGGGSTGELFF

J: TRBJ1-1
V: TRBV6-5
D: .
size: .
DNA: TGTGCCAGCAGCAGGGTTAACACTGAAGCTTTCTTT
CDR3: CASSRVNTEAFF

J: TRBJ2-1
V: TRBV11-1
D: TRBD1
size: once
DNA: TGTGCCAGCAGCTCTCCCGCAGGGGGAAGGAACAATGAGCAGTTCTTC
CDR3: CASSSPAGGRNNEQFF

J: TRBJ1-5
V: TRBV30
D: .
size: .
DNA: TGTGCCTGGGGGCATTATAGCAATCAGCCCCAGCATTTT
CDR3: CAWGHYSNQPQHF